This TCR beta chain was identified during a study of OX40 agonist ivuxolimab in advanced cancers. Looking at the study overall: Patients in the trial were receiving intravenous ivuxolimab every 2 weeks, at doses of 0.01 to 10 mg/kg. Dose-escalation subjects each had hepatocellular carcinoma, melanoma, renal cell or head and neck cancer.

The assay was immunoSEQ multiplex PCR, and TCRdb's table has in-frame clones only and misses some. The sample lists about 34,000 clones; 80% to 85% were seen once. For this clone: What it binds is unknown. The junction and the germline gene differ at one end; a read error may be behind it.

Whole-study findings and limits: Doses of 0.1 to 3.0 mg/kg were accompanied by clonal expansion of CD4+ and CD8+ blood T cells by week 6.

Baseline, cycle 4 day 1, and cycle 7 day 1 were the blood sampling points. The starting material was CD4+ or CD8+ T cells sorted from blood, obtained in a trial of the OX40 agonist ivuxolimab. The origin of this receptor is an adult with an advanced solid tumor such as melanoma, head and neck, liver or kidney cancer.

CDR3 region: CASSLSITGELFF. CDR3 coding DNA: TGTGCTAGCAGCCTGTCGATCACCGGGGAGCTGTTTTTT. The chain couples TRBV7-7 to TRBJ2-2; D gene ambiguous. The CDR3 sequence is 13 residues long. Germline lookup yields CDR1 SSHAT and CDR2 FNYEAQ (reference sequence).